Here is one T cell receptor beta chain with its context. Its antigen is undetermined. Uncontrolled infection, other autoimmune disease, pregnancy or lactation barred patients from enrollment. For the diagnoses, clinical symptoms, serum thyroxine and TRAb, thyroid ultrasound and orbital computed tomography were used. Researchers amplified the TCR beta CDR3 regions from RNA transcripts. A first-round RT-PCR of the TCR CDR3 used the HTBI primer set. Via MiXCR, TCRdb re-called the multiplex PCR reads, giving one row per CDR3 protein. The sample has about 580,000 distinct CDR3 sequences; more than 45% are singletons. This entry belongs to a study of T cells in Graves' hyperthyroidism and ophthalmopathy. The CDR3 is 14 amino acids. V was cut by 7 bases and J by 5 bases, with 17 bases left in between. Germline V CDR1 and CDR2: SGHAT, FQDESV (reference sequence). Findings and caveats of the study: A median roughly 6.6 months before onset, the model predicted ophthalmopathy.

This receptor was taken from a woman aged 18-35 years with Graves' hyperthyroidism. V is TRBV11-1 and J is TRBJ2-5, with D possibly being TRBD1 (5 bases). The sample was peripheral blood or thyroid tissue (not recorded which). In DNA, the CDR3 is TGTGCCAGCACCCGCCCGGGCCCAGGGGAGACCCAGTACTTC. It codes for CASTRPGPGETQYF.